These T cell receptor beta chains were read from a single sample in a study of T cells after yellow fever vaccination. TCRdb re-analysed the 5' RACE reads in MiXCR, keeping a single row per CDR3 protein. The sample has some 550,000 distinct CDR3 sequences, approximately 21% seen once. This specimen consisted of PBMCs, obtained 15 days after the yellow fever booster vaccination. All receptors derive from a man aged 25-45 years who received the YFV17D yellow fever vaccine. Each CDR3 is given with its conserved first and last residue.

TRBJ2-2 TRBV28 CASKSSGELFF
TRBJ2-7 TRBV18 CASSPSGPGVHEQYF
TRBJ2-2 TRBV20-1 CSASGGPGELFF
TRBJ2-5 TRBV20-1 CSAKRTSQETQYF
TRBJ2-2 TRBV18 CASSPSQGLRELFF
TRBJ2-3 TRBV9 CASSAGASGGSTDTQYF
TRBJ2-7 TRBV6-2/TRBV6-3 CASSYPGTGTYEQYF
TRBJ2-4 TRBV11-2 CASKPLAGGTQNIQYF
TRBJ2-3 TRBV5-1 CASSWRAGNTDTQYF
TRBJ2-2 TRBV12-3/TRBV12-4 CAGPEWGTGELFF
TRBJ1-2 TRBV28 CASSLLIANYGYTF
TRBJ2-7 TRBV6-1 CATRPSYEQYF
TRBJ2-4 TRBV15 CATSRAGTGGNIQYF
TRBJ2-1 TRBV6-2/TRBV6-3 CASRGLADPLDEQFF
TRBJ2-7 TRBV7-2 CASSPRTTWDEQYF
TRBJ1-5 TRBV10-3 CAISDGGNQPQHF
TRBJ2-7 TRBV9 CASSAGTSGSREQYF
TRBJ2-7 TRBV20-1 CSAPSGLALEQYF
TRBJ2-3 TRBV20-1 CSAPRAGQDTQYF
TRBJ2-1 TRBV2 CASSVNTQVNEQFF
TRBJ2-7 TRBV5-1 CASSLNTGSSYEQYF
TRBJ2-7 TRBV20-1 CSASRREAPYEQYF
TRBJ2-3 TRBV18 CASSLVVDSDTQYF
TRBJ1-1 TRBV21-1 CASSLPEQGAKTEAFF
TRBJ2-1 TRBV6-2/TRBV6-3 CASSPDRAVVQFF
TRBJ2-1 TRBV25-1 CASSDAGGTSYNEQFF
TRBJ2-7 TRBV10-3 CATRTGGAEQYF
TRBJ2-1 TRBV7-3 CASSLQGSGVDEQFF
TRBJ2-5 TRBV5-1 CASSPAGAETQYF
TRBJ2-3 TRBV28 CASTLAQGTDTQYF
TRBJ2-7 TRBV6-2/TRBV6-3 CASSAVPYHEQYF
TRBJ2-1 TRBV6-2/TRBV6-3 CASSWPNEQFF
TRBJ2-2 TRBV4-3 CASSSLAGAGELFF
TRBJ2-1 TRBV4-1 CASSQGPSGTYNEQFF
TRBJ2-7 TRBV20-1 CSAVRDAYEQYF
TRBJ2-5 TRBV7-6 CASSLLGIGGQETQYF
TRBJ2-3 TRBV28 CASSSPPDLTDTQYF
TRBJ2-7 TRBV27 CASSFPSAPSEQYF
TRBJ1-1 TRBV5-1 CASSIRDAMNTEAFF
TRBJ2-7 TRBV5-5 CASSPKGSAYEQYF
TRBJ1-1 TRBV5-4 CASSPVGDRGFTEAFF
TRBJ2-7 TRBV28 CASSPLAGGRYEQYF
TRBJ1-5 TRBV7-9 CASSRDDSLNQPQHF
TRBJ2-7 TRBV6-2/TRBV6-3 CASSASRGGIYEQYF